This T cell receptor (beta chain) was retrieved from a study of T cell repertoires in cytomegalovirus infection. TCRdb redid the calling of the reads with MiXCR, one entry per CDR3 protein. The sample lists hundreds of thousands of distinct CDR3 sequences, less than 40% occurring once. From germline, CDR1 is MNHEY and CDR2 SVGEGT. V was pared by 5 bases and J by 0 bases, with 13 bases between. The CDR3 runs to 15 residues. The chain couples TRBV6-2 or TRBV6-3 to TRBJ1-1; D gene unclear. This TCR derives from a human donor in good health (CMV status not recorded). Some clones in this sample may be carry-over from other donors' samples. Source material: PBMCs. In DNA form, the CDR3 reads TGTGCCAGCAGTCCTCTCTGGGTCATGAACACTGAAGCTTTCTTT. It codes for CASSPLWVMNTEAFF.